A single sample is the source of the 32 T cell receptor beta chains below, sequenced in a study of cytomegalovirus exposure and HLA in healthy donors (dated by TCRdb to the late 2010s). To prepare the library, the immunoSEQ multiplex PCR assay was applied. A mixture of 60 forward primers for TCR Vbeta segments and 13 reverse primers for TCR Jbeta segments was used in the multiplex PCR. TCRdb took over this immuneACCESS table, retaining in-frame rearrangements with V and J assigned. Such tables are incomplete; in checked studies, under half of the missing clones stem from an unresolved V gene, and the remainder is unexplained. The sample data list 250,000 to 350,000 clones, and roughly 90% of these were observed just once. The biggest ten clones account for around 4% of the sample. Material: PBMCs. The receptors stem from a man aged 40-50 years in good health and CMV-seropositive.

The CDR3 DNA follows: TGTGCCAGCAGCTCTCTAGCGGGAGGCCAAGGGGATACGCAGTATTTT. Translated, it gives CASSSLAGGQGDTQYF. The chain links TRBV7-2 to TRBJ2-3, with 11 positions matching TRBD2. Germline V gene data show CDR1 as SGHTA and CDR2 as FQGNSA. This CDR3 has 16 amino acids. Trimming removed 4 bases from V and 6 bases from J; junction bases left unmatched: 9.

This clone has at least ten counts. The gene calls are TRBV6-5 and TRBJ2-7; possible D gene TRBD2, 6 bases. CDR3 length: 16 amino acids. CDR1 MNHEY and CDR2 SVGAGI come from the germline V gene. V was pared by 0 bases and J by 2 bases, with 14 bases between. The DNA of the CDR3 is TGTGCCAGCAGTTACTCTGGTGGGGGGTACCCCTACGAGCAGTACTTC. Protein: CASSYSGGGYPYEQYF.

Regarding this clone: The sample has other DNA sequences that encode this CDR3 too. The chain uses TRBV29-1 and TRBJ2-2; 7 bases line up with TRBD2. Germline assignment: CDR1 SQVTM and CDR2 ANQGSEA. The CDR3 contains 12 residues. Trimming at V came to 3 bases and at J to 6 bases, leaving 1 base not matched to a gene. Here the CDR3 DNA reads TGCAGCGTTGAGGGAGGGGCCGGGGAGCTGTTTTTT. This codes for CSVEGGAGELFF.

J is TRBJ2-7 and V is TRBV9, with 10 bases identical to TRBD2. The CDR3 runs 15 residues. Germline V lookup: CDR1 SGDLS, CDR2 YYNGEE. J gave up 7 bases and V 3 bases, and 10 bases lay outside the gene matches. The CDR3 is CASSEGASGRSEQYF. CDR3 DNA: TGTGCCAGCAGCGAGGGGGCTAGCGGGAGAAGTGAGCAGTACTTC.

The chain carries TRBV27 and TRBJ1-2, with 7 bases fitting TRBD1. The germline CDR1 and CDR2 sequences are MNHEY and SMNVEV (reference sequence). This CDR3 contains 14 residues. V lost 6 bases and J lost 8; bases outside the gene matches: 12. The CDR3 spells CASRKTGLMGGYTF. The CDR3 nucleotides are TGTGCCAGCAGGAAGACAGGGCTTATGGGCGGCTACACCTTC.

This chain links TRBV18 with TRBJ2-7; the match to TRBD1 covers 12 bases. CDR1 is KGHSH and CDR2 is LQKENI in the germline V gene. With 10 bases clipped from V and 4 bases from J, the junction kept 8 bases outside the gene matches. The CDR3 is 14 amino acids. The CDR3 sequence: CATTWGQGAYEQYF. DNA of the CDR3: TGTGCCACCACCTGGGGACAGGGGGCATACGAGCAGTACTTC.

This clone was seen more than once but under ten times. The V call is TRBV6-5, the J call TRBJ1-1; D is unclear. CDR3 length: 11 amino acids. Germline CDR1 reads MNHEY; CDR2 reads SVGAGI. V was shortened by 6 bases and J by 9 bases, with 11 bases between the two germline ends. The CDR3 region has the DNA TGTGCCAGCAGCCGCGGTTCGAAAGCTTTCTTT. This sequence encodes CASSRGSKAFF.

This chain uses TRBV19 with TRBJ2-2; D not certain. In germline, CDR1 is LNHDA, CDR2 SQIVND (reference sequence). This CDR3 has 14 amino acids. With 3 bases removed from V and 2 bases from J, the gap between germline ends came to 7 bases. CDR3 nucleotides: TGTGCCAGTAGTATGTTCTTAAACACCGGGGAGCTGTTTTTT. As protein: CASSMFLNTGELFF.

The chain is built from TRBV7-3 and TRBJ1-2; D is unresolved. V lost 0 bases and J 0 bases, leaving 5 bases between the germline ends. This CDR3 region has 14 residues. Germline V gene lookup returns CDR1 SGHTA and CDR2 FQGTGA. The DNA of the CDR3 is TGTGCCAGCAGCTTAACCGGAGCTAACTATGGCTACACCTTC. Translated, it gives CASSLTGANYGYTF.

To note about this clone: Compared with germline, one end of the junction differs, possibly owing to a read error. The chain uses TRBV7-7 and TRBJ2-2, with 9 positions matching TRBD1. CDR3 length equals 14 residues. Looked up from germline, CDR1 is SSHAT and CDR2 is FNYEAQ (reference sequence). The CDR3 is CASSRGQGNGELFF. The CDR3 DNA reads TGTGCTAGCAGCCGGGGACAGGGAAATGGGGAGCTGTTTTTT.

The rearrangement uses TRBV7-2 and TRBJ1-4; perhaps TRBD1 as D (5 bases). V was shortened by 4 bases and J by 4 bases, with 13 bases between the two germline ends. This CDR3 has 15 residues. CDR1 and CDR2 from the germline V gene are SGHTA and FQGNSA. The CDR3 nucleotides are TGTGCCAGCAGCTCTAGTGGGGCCTATAATGAAAAACTGTTTTTT. This encodes CASSSSGAYNEKLFF.

This rearrangement joins TRBV5-1 to TRBJ2-1, with D perhaps TRBD2 (5 bases). Between the trimmed V and J ends, which lost 0 bases and 3 bases, there was a span of 10 bases. The CDR3 extends over 15 amino acids. In germline, CDR1 is SGHRS, CDR2 YFSETQ. The CDR3 nucleotides are TGCGCCAGCAGCTTGGGCAGCGGAATCTACAATGAGCAGTTCTTC. Amino acids: CASSLGSGIYNEQFF.

The V and J genes are TRBV7-9 and TRBJ2-7, with 7 bases fitting TRBD2. Per the germline V gene, CDR1 is SEHNR and CDR2 is FQNEAQ (reference sequence). CDR3 size: 14 residues. The ends lost 10 bases at V and 7 bases at J; junction bases unmatched: 16. CDR3 in amino acids: CATDIVERGWEQYF. In DNA form, the CDR3 reads TGTGCCACCGACATAGTAGAGCGGGGTTGGGAGCAGTACTTC.

The chain employs TRBV29-1 and TRBJ1-4; the D gene is possibly TRBD1 (5 bases). CDR3 length equals 14 residues. Trimming took off 1 base at V and 7 bases at J, with 13 bases between the two ends. The V gene's germline CDR1 is SQVTM and CDR2 ANQGSEA. The CDR3 DNA reads as TGCAGCGTTGAAGTACCAAATCAGGGTGAAAAACTGTTTTTT. It translates to CSVEVPNQGEKLFF. The full variable domain, rest sourced from reference TRBV29-1 and TRBJ1-4, is SAVISQKPSRDICQRGTSLTIQCQVDSQVTMMFWYRQQPGQSLTLIATANQGSEATYESGFVIDKFPISRPNLTFSTLTVSNMSPEDSSIYLCSVEVPNQGEKLFFGSGTQLSVL.

As DNA, the CDR3 is TGTGCCATCAGTGACCCGGGACAGGGGGCGATGATGGGACAAGAGACCCAGTACTTC. Its translation: CAISDPGQGAMMGQETQYF. The rearrangement links TRBV10-3 to TRBJ2-5, with 12 bases aligning to TRBD1. The germline V gene encodes CDR1 ENHRY and CDR2 SYGVKD. The CDR3 sequence is 19 residues long. Germline trimming cut 3 bases from V and 2 bases from J; bases unmatched to any gene: 13.

The chain combines TRBV5-1 with TRBJ2-2; D might be TRBD1 (5 bases). Germline V gene lookup returns CDR1 SGHRS and CDR2 YFSETQ. The CDR3 is 16 residues long. Trimming removed 0 bases at V and 2 bases at J, with 11 bases between. This chain's CDR3 is CASSLEGVINTGELFF. CDR3 in DNA: TGCGCCAGCAGCTTGGAAGGGGTAATTAACACCGGGGAGCTGTTTTTT.

A remark on this clone: Mismatch with germline at one junction end may stem from a read error. This chain uses TRBV7-9 with TRBJ2-3; D is uncertain. The CDR3 runs 12 residues. Germline V gene sequence: CDR1 SEHNR, CDR2 FQNEAQ (reference sequence). CDR3: CSSNLVTDTQYF. CDR3 nucleotides: TGTTCCAGCAACCTAGTAACAGATACGCAGTATTTT.

CDR3 in DNA: TGTGCCAGCAGCTGGAGGGCGCAAGGGGGGGCCTACGAGCAGTACTTC. It is translated as CASSWRAQGGAYEQYF. This chain joins TRBV5-5 and TRBJ2-5; perhaps TRBD2 as D (7 bases). The end of the DNA is better explained by TRBJ2-7, so the J call may be wrong. The CDR3 is made up of 16 amino acids. The germline V gene encodes CDR1 SGHKS and CDR2 YYEKEE (reference sequence).

This clone was observed a handful of times. This chain uses TRBV2 with TRBJ2-5; the match to TRBD2 covers 12 bases. The J call may be wrong; the DNA end is better matched by TRBJ2-7. Germline CDR1 SNHLY, CDR2 FYNNEI. The CDR3 spans 16 residues. The CDR3 region is CASTGLAGILSYEQYF. CDR3 bases: TGTGCCAGCACCGGACTAGCGGGAATCCTTTCCTACGAGCAGTACTTC.

V usage is TRBV7-2 and J usage is TRBJ2-5; 10 bases match TRBD2. TRBJ2-7 explains the end of the DNA better; the J call may be wrong. Germline V gene lookup returns CDR1 SGHTA and CDR2 FQGNSA. This CDR3 has 15 residues. The CDR3: CASSRGLAVGYEQYF. CDR3 coding DNA: TGTGCCAGCAGTCGCGGACTAGCGGTGGGCTACGAGCAGTACTTC.

V usage is TRBV28 and J usage is TRBJ1-3; TRBD1 matches 9 bases. The CDR3 is 16 residues long. Germline trimming cut 3 bases from V and 4 bases from J; bases unmatched to any gene: 7. CDR1 and CDR2 from the germline V gene are MDHEN and SYDVKM. This CDR3 reads CASSFGDRVAGNTIYF. CDR3 DNA: TGTGCCAGCAGTTTCGGGGACAGGGTAGCCGGAAACACCATATATTTT.

Points on this clone: At the DNA level, this CDR3 is encoded by other sequences in the same sample as well. This rearrangement joins TRBV9 to TRBJ1-1; D is ambiguous. The germline gives CDR1 SGDLS, CDR2 YYNGEE. The V and J ends lost 0 bases and 0 bases respectively, with 3 bases between them. The CDR3 is 13 residues long. CDR3 region: CASSVAVNTEAFF. The CDR3 coding sequence is TGTGCCAGCAGCGTAGCTGTGAACACTGAAGCTTTCTTT.

The chain employs TRBV4-1 and TRBJ1-5; D possibly corresponds to TRBD1 (5 bases). V gave up 3 bases and J gave up 8 bases, with 8 bases separating them. Per germline, CDR1 MGHRA and CDR2 YSYEKL. This CDR3 has 12 amino acids. The CDR3 coding sequence is TGCGCCAGCAGCCATGCGGGGGAGCCCCAGCATTTT. This gives the protein CASSHAGEPQHF.

The chain couples TRBV6-1 to TRBJ2-1; 11 bases agree with TRBD2. V gave up 7 bases and J gave up 6 bases; unmatched junction bases: 8. CDR1 and CDR2 from the germline V gene are MNHNS and SASEGT. The CDR3 spans 15 residues. CDR3 sequence (DNA): TGTGCCAGCACATTAGCGGGAGGGCCTCGCAATGAGCAGTTCTTC. Translating it yields CASTLAGGPRNEQFF.

In this sample, this clone turned up once. The CDR3 here is CASMRQPNQPQHF. CDR3 sequence (DNA): TGTGCCAGCATGAGGCAGCCCAATCAGCCCCAGCATTTT. The rearrangement uses TRBV2 and TRBJ1-5; D uncertain. The V gene lost 7 bases and the J gene lost 3 bases, with 10 bases spanning the gap. From germline, CDR1 is SNHLY and CDR2 FYNNEI. CDR3 length equals 13 residues.

This clone was seen once. The J gene is TRBJ2-7, the V gene TRBV7-2, with 9 nucleotides matching TRBD1. The CDR3 contains 16 residues. V trimming: 6 bases; J trimming: 5 bases; junction bases outside the gene matches: 14. Germline-derived CDR1 and CDR2 are SGHTA and FQGNSA. CDR3 residues: CASSYASGTGRHEQYF. The CDR3 DNA reads as TGTGCCAGCAGTTACGCGTCCGGGACAGGGCGGCACGAGCAGTACTTC.

The chain employs TRBV19 and TRBJ2-3; D perhaps matches TRBD1 (6 bases). V was clipped by 7 bases and J by 4 bases, with 6 bases between them. The CDR3 runs 11 residues. Germline V gene sequence: CDR1 LNHDA, CDR2 SQIVND (reference sequence). The CDR3 here is CASNRADTQYF. The CDR3 DNA reads as TGTGCCAGTAACAGGGCAGATACGCAGTATTTT.

CDR3 sequence reads: CASSYGQGPYYEQYF. In nucleotides, the CDR3 is TGTGCCAGCAGCTACGGACAGGGGCCTTACTACGAGCAGTACTTC. This chain links TRBV11-2 with TRBJ2-7, with 9 nucleotides matching TRBD1. Unmatched junction bases numbered 7, after V lost 4 bases and J lost 3 bases. The CDR3 extends over 15 amino acids. Germline CDR1 is SGHAT and CDR2 is FQNNGV.

The rearrangement joins TRBV7-9 to TRBJ1-2, with a tentative D call TRBD1 (5 bases). The CDR3 is made up of 13 amino acids. Germline V gives CDR1 SEHNR, CDR2 FQNEAQ (reference sequence). V dropped 2 bases and J dropped 4 bases, with 8 bases sitting between them. CDR3: CASSLSGSYGYTF. The CDR3 nucleotides are TGTGCCAGCAGCTTATCAGGGTCCTATGGCTACACCTTC.

This chain uses TRBV30 with TRBJ2-7; TRBD2 aligns across 7 bases. J gave up 0 bases and V 0 bases, and 8 bases lay outside the gene matches. This CDR3 has 16 amino acids. CDR1 GTSNPN and CDR2 SVGIG come from the germline V gene (reference sequence). CDR3 amino acids: CAWSVRGLAASYEQYF. CDR3 DNA sequence: TGTGCCTGGAGTGTAAGGGGTCTAGCGGCCTCCTACGAGCAGTACTTC.

The chain uses TRBV28 and TRBJ2-5; TRBD2 aligns across 10 bases. Germline CDR1 and CDR2: MDHEN and SYDVKM. The CDR3 is 17 amino acids. V gave up 3 bases and J gave up 5 bases; unmatched junction bases: 12. CDR3 coding DNA: TGTGCCAGCAGTTTCAGTCCTAGCGGGAGAAGCGGGGAGACCCAGTACTTC. It yields the protein CASSFSPSGRSGETQYF.

The J gene is TRBJ2-3, the V gene TRBV14, with D possibly matching TRBD2 (6 bases). The CDR3 has 18 amino acids. Per the germline V gene, CDR1 is SGHDN and CDR2 is FVKESK. V lost 0 bases and J 4 bases, leaving 20 bases between the germline ends. This CDR3 is CASSQDKWLSGDADTQYF. CDR3 nucleotide sequence: TGTGCCAGCAGCCAAGATAAATGGCTATCGGGAGACGCAGATACGCAGTATTTT. Looking up the rest from reference TRBV14 and TRBJ2-3 gives the full variable domain: EAGVTQFPSHSVIEKGQTVTLRCDPISGHDNLYWYRRVMGKEIKFLLHFVKESKQDESGMPNNRFLAERTGGTYSTLKVQPAELEDSGVYFCASSQDKWLSGDADTQYFGPGTRLTVL.